The 24 T cell receptor beta chains below come from one sample, sequenced in a study of CD8 T cells in Susac syndrome. Random-hexamer reverse transcription was applied to roughly 0.45 to 1 ug RNA. Using its own MiXCR run on the immunoSEQ multiplex PCR reads, TCRdb lists one record per CDR3 protein. The table records about 94,000 distinct CDR3 sequences, about 95% of them present only once. Specimen: CD4+ T cells from PBMCs. All receptors derive from a human donor with Susac syndrome.

The genes are TRBV20-1 and TRBJ1-1; D might be TRBD1 (5 bases). The germline CDR1 and CDR2 sequences are DFQATT and SNEGSKA (reference sequence). The CDR3 contains 11 residues. The V end lost 3 bases, the J end lost 7 bases, and 9 bases lay between the germline ends. In DNA, the CDR3 is TGCAGTGCTAGGGTTAGGGGTGAAGCTTTCTTT. This codes for CSARVRGEAFF.

This chain connects TRBV12-3 or TRBV12-4 to TRBJ2-5; D not resolved. Deletions cut 2 bases from V and 4 bases from J, with 2 bases between. CDR3 length equals 11 residues. The CDR3 DNA is TGTGCCAGCAGTTTACTAGAGACCCAGTACTTC. Its translation: CASSLLETQYF.

The chain uses TRBV28 and TRBJ2-3; 7 nucleotides match TRBD1. The CDR3 spans 15 residues. Unmatched junction bases numbered 12, after V lost 6 bases and J lost 6 bases. Per the germline V gene, CDR1 is MDHEN and CDR2 is SYDVKM. CDR3 in amino acids: CASRTIREGADTQYF. The CDR3 nucleotides are TGTGCCAGCAGAACCATCCGTGAGGGGGCGGATACGCAGTATTTT.

The chain uses TRBV12-3 or TRBV12-4 and TRBJ2-3, with 8 bases identical to TRBD2. After removal of 6 bases from V and 3 bases from J, the junction contained 8 bases not matched to a gene. There are 15 residues in the CDR3. The chain's CDR3 is CASSSSGGRTDTQYF. In nucleotides, the CDR3 is TGTGCCAGCAGCTCAAGCGGGGGAAGAACAGATACGCAGTATTTT.

This clonotype has a handful of counts. The J gene is TRBJ1-1, the V gene TRBV6-5; weak D call: TRBD1 (5 bases). The CDR3 length is 12 residues. V lost 4 bases, J lost 11 bases, and 14 bases lay in between. Germline loops: CDR1 MNHEY, CDR2 SVGAGI. CDR3 in amino acids: CASSFAGTEAFF. CDR3 nucleotides: TGTGCCAGCAGTTTTGCCGGGACGGAGGCTTTCTTT.

The rearrangement links TRBV5-6 to TRBJ1-2; D remains unclear. The CDR3 has 13 amino acids. Trimming pared 4 bases from V and 4 bases from J, leaving 11 bases between. The germline gives CDR1 SGHDT, CDR2 YYEEEE. CDR3 in DNA: TGTGCCAGCAGCCCGGGTAGGAGCTATGGCTACACCTTC. It translates to CASSPGRSYGYTF.

The CDR3 reads CASSSGGSGYGYTF. CDR3 DNA sequence: TGTGCCAGCAGCTCAGGGGGCAGTGGCTATGGCTACACCTTC. This chain links TRBV12-3 or TRBV12-4 with TRBJ1-2, with TRBD1 matching 8 bases. The junction had 7 bases not matched to a gene; V was cut back by 6 bases and J by 4 bases. This CDR3 has 14 amino acids.

The J gene is TRBJ2-5, the V gene TRBV20-1; 9 nucleotides line up with TRBD2. Looked up from germline, CDR1 is DFQATT and CDR2 is SNEGSKA (reference sequence). Trimming cost V 5 bases and J 5 bases; bases outside gene matches: 9. This CDR3 is 14 amino acids long. Here the CDR3 DNA reads TGCAGTGCTCCCGTTAGCGGGGGTGGGGAGACCCAGTACTTC. Amino acid sequence: CSAPVSGGGETQYF.

The V call is TRBV18, the J call TRBJ2-1; the match to TRBD2 covers 8 bases. The CDR3 has 14 residues. Germline V gene data show CDR1 as KGHSH and CDR2 as LQKENI. J lost 6 bases, V lost 3 bases, and 4 bases had no gene match. The CDR3 spells CASSPRREGNEQFF. The CDR3 nucleotides are TGTGCCAGCTCACCGCGCCGGGAGGGCAATGAGCAGTTCTTC.

The V and J genes are TRBV2 and TRBJ1-6; possibly TRBD1 for D (5 bases). This CDR3 spans 16 amino acids. V was shortened by 4 bases and J by 2 bases, with 12 bases between the two germline ends. CDR1 is SNHLY and CDR2 is FYNNEI in the germline V gene. For the CDR3, the DNA is TGTGCCAGCAGTGTGGGGGAGCGGACCTATAATTCACCCCTCCACTTT. This gives the protein CASSVGERTYNSPLHF. The variable domain in full, completed from reference TRBV2 and TRBJ1-6, reads EPEVTQTPSHQVTQMGQEVILRCVPISNHLYFYWYRQILGQKVEFLVSFYNNEISEKSEIFDDQFSVERPDGSNFTLKIRSTKLEDSAMYFCASSVGERTYNSPLHFGNGTRLTVT.

This clonotype was observed a single time. The chain employs TRBV24-1 and TRBJ2-2, with D possibly being TRBD1 or TRBD2 (5 bases each). Germline CDR1 KGHDR, CDR2 SFDVKD. Deletions cut 7 bases from V and 4 bases from J, with 9 bases between. The CDR3 sequence is 13 residues long. Here the CDR3 DNA reads TGTGCCACCAGAGGGACGGTCACCGGGGAGCTGTTTTTT. Encoded protein: CATRGTVTGELFF.

The chain has TRBV5-1 and TRBJ2-3; TRBD1 might be the D (5 bases). This CDR3 spans 14 amino acids. Germline V gene data show CDR1 as SGHRS and CDR2 as YFSETQ. V was clipped by 0 bases and J by 4 bases, with 9 bases between them. The CDR3: CASSLAQGADTQYF. For the CDR3, the DNA is TGCGCCAGCAGCTTGGCCCAAGGGGCAGATACGCAGTATTTT.

The chain employs TRBV12-3 or TRBV12-4 and TRBJ1-2; tentative D call: TRBD1 (5 bases). The length of the CDR3 is 13 residues. Trimming removed 7 bases at V and 4 bases at J, with 13 bases between. CDR3 coding DNA: TGTGCCAGCAACCCGGGACGGCCCTATGGCTACACCTTC. The encoded protein is CASNPGRPYGYTF.

The chain is built from TRBV25-1 and TRBJ2-1; D may match TRBD1 or TRBD2 (6 bases each). The V end was cut by 0 bases, the J end by 5 bases, with 11 bases between. The CDR3 totals 15 residues. Germline CDR1 reads MGHDK; CDR2 reads SYGVNS. For the CDR3, the DNA is TGTGCCAGCAGTGAATATGGGGGGCCACACAATGAGCAGTTCTTC. Its protein is CASSEYGGPHNEQFF.

The gene calls are TRBV14 and TRBJ2-3, with D perhaps matching TRBD2 (5 bases). Trimming removed 0 bases from V and 7 bases from J, with 23 bases in between. The CDR3 extends over 18 amino acids. Germline assignment: CDR1 SGHDN and CDR2 FVKESK. The CDR3 loop reads CASSQDNKGLQEPNTQYF. In DNA form, the CDR3 reads TGTGCCAGCAGCCAAGATAATAAAGGACTTCAGGAGCCAAATACGCAGTATTTT.

The sample holds one count of this clonotype. The genes are TRBV4-3 and TRBJ2-2; 9 bases map to TRBD2. Trimming removed 5 bases from V and 4 bases from J; junction bases left unmatched: 8. This CDR3 is 16 amino acids long. The germline CDR1 and CDR2 sequences are LGHNA and YSLEER. CDR3 coding DNA: TGCGCCAGCAGCGACCCTAGCGGGGTAACCACCGGGGAGCTGTTTTTT. Translating it yields CASSDPSGVTTGELFF.

V and J are TRBV30 and TRBJ2-3; TRBD2 agrees at 8 bases. The CDR3 loop spans 12 amino acids. Germline values: CDR1 GTSNPN, CDR2 SVGIG (reference sequence). Here the CDR3 reads CARGGGTDTQYF. The CDR3 coding sequence is TGTGCTCGGGGGGGTGGCACAGATACGCAGTATTTT. Full variable domain (outside the CDR3, taken from reference TRBV30 and TRBJ2-3): SQTIHQWPATLVQPVGSPLSLECTVEGTSNPNLYWYRQAAGRGLQLLFYSVGIGQISSEVPQNLSASRPQDRQFILSSKKLLLSDSGFYLCARGGGTDTQYFGPGTRLTVL.

This clonotype appeared once. This chain connects TRBV18 to TRBJ2-3, with 11 bases fitting TRBD2. With 3 bases clipped from V and 5 bases from J, the junction kept 19 bases outside the gene matches. CDR1 is KGHSH and CDR2 is LQKENI in the germline V gene. The CDR3 totals 20 residues. In DNA form, the CDR3 reads TGTGCCAGCTCACCTTTGAATCGACTAGCGGGAACCCTTGAGGGAGATACGCAGTATTTT. Its protein product is CASSPLNRLAGTLEGDTQYF.

This sequence joins TRBV10-3 and TRBJ2-5, with D uncertain. CDR3 length: 13 residues. CDR1 ENHRY and CDR2 SYGVKD come from the germline V gene. The germline V and J ends were trimmed by 2 bases and 5 bases, with 9 bases remaining between them. The CDR3 sequence is CAISESGWETQYF. The CDR3 DNA sequence: TGTGCCATCAGTGAGAGTGGGTGGGAGACCCAGTACTTC.

The chain combines TRBV28 with TRBJ2-5; D is uncertain. The length of the CDR3 is 11 residues. Germline V CDR1 and CDR2: MDHEN, SYDVKM. Trimming pared 8 bases from V and 1 base from J, leaving 5 bases between. The CDR3 coding sequence is TGTGCCAGCCAGACCCAAGAGACCCAGTACTTC. Its translation: CASQTQETQYF.

This clonotype was seen a single time. The genes are TRBV29-1 and TRBJ1-3; 12 bases map to TRBD1. The CDR3 extends over 15 amino acids. After removal of 7 bases from V and 1 base from J, the junction contained 5 bases not matched to a gene. Germline CDR1 and CDR2: SQVTM and ANQGSEA. In DNA, the CDR3 is TGCAGCGCCTTGGGACAGGGGGCTTCTGGAAACACCATATATTTT. It codes for CSALGQGASGNTIYF.

The chain uses TRBV5-6 and TRBJ2-1, with 13 nucleotides matching TRBD2. This CDR3 region has 15 residues. Germline CDR1 SGHDT, CDR2 YYEEEE. The V and J ends lost 4 bases and 5 bases, in that order; junction bases with no gene match: 3. The CDR3 sequence: CASSPGLAGDNEQFF. The DNA for the CDR3 is TGTGCCAGCAGCCCCGGACTAGCGGGGGACAATGAGCAGTTCTTC.

A single count supports this clonotype. The chain couples TRBV12-3 or TRBV12-4 to TRBJ1-2; D unresolved. V was shortened by 5 bases and J by 8 bases, with 18 bases between the two germline ends. The CDR3 has 14 residues. CDR3 coding DNA: TGTGCCAGCAGTCCGGCCAACGGGATAACCGGCTACACCTTC. Its translation: CASSPANGITGYTF.

V and J are TRBV11-2 and TRBJ1-4; D unclear. This CDR3 has 14 amino acids. Germline V gene data show CDR1 as SGHAT and CDR2 as FQNNGV. V gave up 6 bases and J gave up 5 bases, with 13 bases separating them. The CDR3 is CASRTREYNEKLFF. As DNA, the CDR3 is TGTGCCAGCAGGACACGGGAGTACAATGAAAAACTGTTTTTT.